This TCR beta chain appears in the sequencing data of a study of blood T cell repertoires in COVID-19. TCRdb's copy holds only in-frame clones and misses some; the assay was immunoSEQ multiplex PCR. The sample shows about 230,000 clones, 84% of them seen only once. Source material: peripheral blood. This receptor was obtained from a middle-aged woman who had recovered from COVID-19.

Here the CDR3 DNA reads TGTGCCAGCAGCTTACTAGCGGGGGAGTCAGATACGCAGTATTTT. It encodes CASSLLAGESDTQYF. The J gene is TRBJ2-3, the V gene TRBV5-4, with 11 bases aligning to TRBD2. Per germline, CDR1 SGHNT and CDR2 YYREEE (reference sequence). The trim removed 2 bases at V and 4 bases at J, leaving 3 bases unmatched. This CDR3 is built from 15 residues.